This T cell receptor (beta chain) originates from a study of blood T cell repertoires in COVID-19. At the level of the study: Acute and convalescent COVID-19 samples came from the United States, Italy and Spain. T cells, B-cell-depleted T cells, or PBMCs supplied cDNA or gDNA.

V lost 1 base to trimming and J lost 4 bases, with 8 bases between them. Germline V gene data show CDR1 as LNHNV and CDR2 as YYDKDF (reference sequence). This CDR3 contains 13 residues. In the study's own analysis: Amplified reference gene primers provided the basis for estimating nucleated cell counts. TCRdb's copy holds only in-frame clones and misses some; the assay was immunoSEQ multiplex PCR. V, J and clone size derive from that table, while D and trimming were established from the DNA sequence. The sample contains 150,000 to 200,000 clones, around 86% of which appear only once. The sample holds one count of this clone.

The chain links TRBV15 to TRBJ2-7; the D gene is possibly TRBD2 (5 bases). Input material: peripheral blood. This clonotype was sampled from a man between 18 and 35 years old with acute or convalescent COVID-19. Here the CDR3 DNA reads TGTGCCACCAGCAGAGGTAGCGAGTACGAGCAGTACTTC. Its protein product is CATSRGSEYEQYF.